This is a list of T cell receptor beta chains from one sample in a study of T cells after yellow fever vaccination. In TCRdb, the 5' RACE reads were re-called with MiXCR into one record per CDR3 protein. Of over 300,000 distinct CDR3 sequences listed, around 3.6% are singletons. Source: PBMCs, taken on the day of the yellow fever booster vaccination. Receptor source: a man aged 18 to 30 who received the YFV17D yellow fever vaccine. The CDR3 runs from the conserved cysteine through the conserved F or W. Each record gives: D gene, J gene, V gene, clone size, CDR3 protein, CDR3 DNA. D genes are given only for firm matches. A row's size may be missing; if present it is once, few, many or a size class.

- TRBJ2-5 TRBV28 many CASSFPIRGAETQYF TGTGCCAGCAGTTTCCCCATACGGGGTGCCGAGACCCAGTACTTC
TRBD2 TRBJ2-2 TRBV5-4 few CASSRGLAGENTGELFF TGTGCCAGCAGCCGGGGGCTAGCGGGGGAGAACACCGGGGAGCTGTTTTTT
TRBD2 TRBJ2-3 TRBV10-3 many CAISGTREERSADTQYF TGTGCCATCAGTGGTACACGGGAGGAGCGATCGGCAGATACGCAGTATTTT
- TRBJ2-3 TRBV4-3 few CASSPRLGAAKDTQYF TGCGCCAGCAGCCCCCGGTTGGGGGCAGCTAAAGATACGCAGTATTTT
- TRBJ2-7 TRBV10-3 - CAIHEGGNYEQYF TGTGCCATCCATGAGGGGGGAAACTACGAGCAGTACTTC
- TRBJ2-7 TRBV20-1 few CSAREETGALDSYEQYF TGCAGTGCTAGGGAAGAGACAGGAGCCCTGGACTCCTACGAGCAGTACTTC
- TRBJ2-1 TRBV28 many CASSMGISYNEQFF TGTGCCAGCAGTATGGGAATCTCCTACAATGAGCAGTTCTTC
TRBD1 TRBJ2-7 TRBV19 few CASSPNRGGLGEQYF TGTGCCAGTAGTCCCAACAGGGGTGGGCTCGGCGAGCAGTACTTC
TRBD1 TRBJ2-5 TRBV5-1 few CASSTGQGEETQYF TGCGCCAGCAGCACAGGACAGGGAGAGGAGACCCAGTACTTC
- TRBJ1-5 TRBV4-2 - CASSQELVSNQPQHF TGTGCCAGCAGCCAAGAGTTAGTTAGCAATCAGCCCCAGCATTTT
TRBD2 TRBJ2-1 TRBV5-4 few CASSLGLAARNEQFF TGTGCCAGCAGCTTAGGACTAGCGGCGAGAAATGAGCAGTTCTTC
TRBD1 TRBJ2-5 TRBV12-3/TRBV12-4 - CASRTGTSQETQYF TGTGCCAGCAGGACAGGGACGTCCCAAGAGACCCAGTACTTC
TRBD2 TRBJ2-5 TRBV29-1 - CSVTREGETQYF TGCAGCGTCACCAGGGAGGGAGAGACCCAGTACTTC
- TRBJ1-2 TRBV10-3 many CAISESDLANYGYTF TGTGCCATCAGTGAATCCGACTTAGCTAACTATGGCTACACCTTC
TRBD2 TRBJ2-6 TRBV7-3 few CASSLLMAGESGANVLTF TGTGCCAGCAGCCTCCTGATGGCGGGGGAGTCTGGGGCCAACGTCCTGACTTTC
- TRBJ2-5 TRBV5-1 many CASSLGQERETQYF TGCGCCAGCAGCTTGGGACAGGAGCGAGAGACCCAGTACTTC
- TRBJ1-1 TRBV5-1 many CASSLAAGVVGEAFF TGCGCCAGCAGCTTGGCGGCAGGGGTGGTCGGTGAAGCTTTCTTT
- TRBJ2-3 TRBV20-1 many CSARDLRPTTDTQYF TGCAGTGCTAGAGATCTTAGGCCTACCACAGATACGCAGTATTTT
- TRBJ2-1 TRBV6-1 many CASSEEEYNEQFF TGTGCCAGCAGTGAAGAGGAATACAATGAGCAGTTCTTC
TRBD1 TRBJ1-3 TRBV6-6 many CASSYSYRGSSGNTIYF TGTGCCAGCAGTTACTCGTACAGGGGGAGCTCTGGAAACACCATATATTTT
- TRBJ1-2 TRBV4-1 - CASSGLSAGYTF TGCGCCAGCAGCGGCTTGTCTGCTGGCTACACCTTC
TRBD2 TRBJ2-5 TRBV28 many CASSRGRARGETQYF TGTGCCAGCAGCCGTGGGAGGGCTCGGGGAGAGACCCAGTACTTC
- TRBJ2-4 TRBV20-1 many CSAMGAYTGQVNIQYF TGCAGTGCTATGGGGGCCTATACGGGACAAGTAAACATTCAGTACTTC
TRBD1 TRBJ1-2 TRBV7-2 many CASSYGQGANYGYTF TGTGCCAGCAGCTACGGACAGGGTGCTAACTATGGCTACACCTTC
TRBD1 TRBJ1-2 TRBV4-3 many CASSQPGGSFTF TGCGCCAGCAGCCAGCCAGGGGGGTCCTTCACCTTC
- TRBJ1-5 TRBV27 few CASSLRRPENQPQHF TGTGCCAGCAGTTTACGTCGTCCGGAGAATCAGCCCCAGCATTTT
- TRBJ2-3 TRBV20-1 few CSASERLVTDTQYF TGCAGTGCTAGTGAGCGTCTGGTCACAGATACGCAGTATTTT
- TRBJ1-5 TRBV6-5 few CASRPGYSNQPQHF TGTGCCAGCAGGCCAGGATATAGCAATCAGCCCCAGCATTTT
- TRBJ2-1 TRBV20-1 - CSARGRRGANEQFF TGCAGTGCTAGGGGACGGCGAGGGGCTAATGAGCAGTTCTTC
TRBD1 TRBJ2-2 TRBV6-5 many CASSEMTGSTGELFF TGTGCCAGCAGTGAAATGACAGGGTCCACCGGGGAGCTGTTTTTT
TRBD1 TRBJ2-3 TRBV6-2/TRBV6-3 few CACSGTDLYTQYF TGTGCCTGCAGTGGGACAGACCTTTATACGCAGTATTTT
- TRBJ2-5 TRBV12-3/TRBV12-4 - CASSVGTLPETQYF TGTGCCAGCAGTGTAGGGACTCTTCCCGAGACCCAGTACTTC
- TRBJ2-5 TRBV5-6 few CASSRGALYQETQYF TGTGCCAGCAGCCGCGGGGCGTTGTACCAAGAGACCCAGTACTTC
- TRBJ2-2 TRBV5-1 few CASSLPQGNTGELFF TGCGCCAGCAGCTTGCCACAGGGGAACACCGGGGAGCTGTTTTTT
- TRBJ2-5 TRBV6-5 - CASSIVGGGETQYF TGTGCCAGCAGTATAGTTGGGGGCGGAGAGACCCAGTACTTC
- TRBJ2-2 TRBV7-9 few CASSLMGRLNTGELFF TGTGCCAGCAGCTTAATGGGACGCCTGAACACCGGGGAGCTGTTTTTT
TRBD2 TRBJ2-3 TRBV5-1 - CASSLAGLDTDTQYF TGCGCCAGCAGCTTGGCCGGACTAGACACAGATACGCAGTATTTT
- TRBJ2-4 TRBV12-3/TRBV12-4 few CASTRFEGAKNIQYF TGTGCCAGCACCCGATTCGAGGGGGCCAAAAACATTCAGTACTTC
- TRBJ1-2 TRBV4-2 many CASSQEPAGPRGDYGYTF TGTGCCAGCAGCCAAGAGCCCGCCGGGCCCCGAGGAGACTATGGCTACACCTTC
- TRBJ1-2 TRBV18 - CASSPPARVGGYTF TGTGCCAGCTCACCACCGGCCAGGGTTGGCGGCTACACCTTC